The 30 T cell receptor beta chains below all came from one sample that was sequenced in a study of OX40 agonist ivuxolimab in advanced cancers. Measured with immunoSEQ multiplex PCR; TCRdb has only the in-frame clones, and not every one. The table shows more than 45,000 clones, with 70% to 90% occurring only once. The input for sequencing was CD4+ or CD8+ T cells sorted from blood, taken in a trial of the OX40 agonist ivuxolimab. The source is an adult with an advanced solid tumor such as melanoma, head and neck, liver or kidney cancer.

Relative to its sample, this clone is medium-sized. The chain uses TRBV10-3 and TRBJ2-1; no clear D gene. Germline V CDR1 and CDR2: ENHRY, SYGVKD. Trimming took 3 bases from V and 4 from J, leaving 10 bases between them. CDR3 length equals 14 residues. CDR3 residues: CAISEKGQYNEQFF. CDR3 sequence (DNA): TGTGCCATCAGTGAAAAGGGTCAGTACAATGAGCAGTTCTTC.

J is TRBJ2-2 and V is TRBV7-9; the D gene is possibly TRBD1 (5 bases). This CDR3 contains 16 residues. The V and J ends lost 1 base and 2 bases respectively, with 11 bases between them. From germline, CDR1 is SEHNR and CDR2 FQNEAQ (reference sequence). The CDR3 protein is CASSLGVGQNTGELFF. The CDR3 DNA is TGTGCCAGCAGCTTAGGGGTCGGACAAAACACCGGGGAGCTGTTTTTT. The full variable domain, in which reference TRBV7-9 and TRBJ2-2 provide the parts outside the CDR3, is DTGVSQNPRHKITKRGQNVTFRCDPISEHNRLYWYRQTLGQGPEFLTYFQNEAQLEKSRLLSDRFSAERPKGSFSTLEIQRTEQGDSAMYLCASSLGVGQNTGELFFGEGSRLTVL.

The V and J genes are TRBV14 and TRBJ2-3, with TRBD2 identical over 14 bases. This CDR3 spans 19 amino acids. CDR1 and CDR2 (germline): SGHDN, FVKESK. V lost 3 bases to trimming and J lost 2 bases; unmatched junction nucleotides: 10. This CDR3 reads CASSQGATGLAGATDTQYF. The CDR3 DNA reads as TGTGCCAGCAGCCAGGGCGCCACGGGACTAGCGGGAGCCACAGATACGCAGTATTTT.

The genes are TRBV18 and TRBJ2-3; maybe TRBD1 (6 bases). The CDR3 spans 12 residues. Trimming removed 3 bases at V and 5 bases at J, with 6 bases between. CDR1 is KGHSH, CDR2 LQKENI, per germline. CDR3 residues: CASSPDRDTQYF. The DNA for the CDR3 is TGTGCCAGCTCACCGGACAGAGATACGCAGTATTTT.

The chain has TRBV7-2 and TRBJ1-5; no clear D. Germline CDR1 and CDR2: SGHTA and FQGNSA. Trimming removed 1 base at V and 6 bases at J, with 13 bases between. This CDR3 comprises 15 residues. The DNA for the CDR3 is TGTGCCAGCAGCTTAGTCCCGGACGGGGTTCAGCCCCAGCATTTT. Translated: CASSLVPDGVQPQHF.

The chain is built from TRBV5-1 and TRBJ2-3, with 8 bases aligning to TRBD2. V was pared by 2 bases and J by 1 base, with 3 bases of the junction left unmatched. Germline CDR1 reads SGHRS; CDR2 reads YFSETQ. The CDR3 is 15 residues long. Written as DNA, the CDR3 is TGCGCCAGCAGCTTCACTAGCGGAGGCACAGATACGCAGTATTTT. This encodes CASSFTSGGTDTQYF.

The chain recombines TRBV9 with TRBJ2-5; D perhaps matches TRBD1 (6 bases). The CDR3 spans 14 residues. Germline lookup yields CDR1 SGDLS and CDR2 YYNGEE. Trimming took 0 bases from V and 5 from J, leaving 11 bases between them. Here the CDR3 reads CASSVDRVGETQYF. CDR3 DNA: TGTGCCAGCAGCGTAGACAGGGTCGGGGAGACCCAGTACTTC.

The CDR3 DNA reads as TGTGCCAGCTCCACAGGGGGGGGTGAGAACACTGAAGCTTTCTTT. It yields the protein CASSTGGGENTEAFF. V usage is TRBV28 and J usage is TRBJ1-1; 8 bases map to TRBD1. This CDR3 is built from 15 residues. The germline gives CDR1 MDHEN, CDR2 SYDVKM. Losses at the gene ends were 8 bases for V and 1 base for J; bases not matched to a gene: 9.

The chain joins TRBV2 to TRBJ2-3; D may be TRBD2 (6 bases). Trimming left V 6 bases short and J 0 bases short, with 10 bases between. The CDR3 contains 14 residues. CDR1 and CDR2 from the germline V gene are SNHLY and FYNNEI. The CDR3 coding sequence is TGTGCCAGCAGACCCGGGACTAGCACAGATACGCAGTATTTT. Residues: CASRPGTSTDTQYF.

The CDR3 reads CASSPDRVPTYEQYF. CDR3 coding DNA: TGTGCCAGCTCACCGGACAGGGTTCCGACCTACGAGCAGTACTTC. V and J are TRBV18 and TRBJ2-7, with 8 bases that match TRBD1. This CDR3 is 15 amino acids long. J gave up 2 bases and V 3 bases, and 6 bases lay outside the gene matches. Per germline, CDR1 KGHSH and CDR2 LQKENI.

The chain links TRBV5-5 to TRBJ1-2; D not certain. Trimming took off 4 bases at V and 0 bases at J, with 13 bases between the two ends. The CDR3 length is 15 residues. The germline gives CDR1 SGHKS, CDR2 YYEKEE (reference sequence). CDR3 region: CASSLDINANYGYTF. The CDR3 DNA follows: TGTGCCAGCAGCCTCGACATAAACGCTAACTATGGCTACACCTTC.

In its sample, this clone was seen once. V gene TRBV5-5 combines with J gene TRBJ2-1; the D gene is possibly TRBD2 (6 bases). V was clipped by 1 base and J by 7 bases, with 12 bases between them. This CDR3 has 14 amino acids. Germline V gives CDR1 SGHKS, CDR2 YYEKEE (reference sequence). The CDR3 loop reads CASSLSGDRNEQFF. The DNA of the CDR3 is TGTGCCAGCAGCTTGTCGGGAGACCGGAATGAGCAGTTCTTC.

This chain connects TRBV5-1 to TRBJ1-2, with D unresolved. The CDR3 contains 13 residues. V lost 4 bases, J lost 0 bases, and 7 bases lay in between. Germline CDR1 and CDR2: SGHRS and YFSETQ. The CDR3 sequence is CASSQWANYGYTF. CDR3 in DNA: TGCGCCAGCAGCCAGTGGGCTAACTATGGCTACACCTTC. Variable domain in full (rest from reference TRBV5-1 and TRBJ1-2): KAGVTQTPRYLIKTRGQQVTLSCSPISGHRSVSWYQQTPGQGLQFLFEYFSETQRNKGNFPGRFSGRQFSNSRSEMNVSTLELGDSALYLCASSQWANYGYTFGSGTRLTVV.

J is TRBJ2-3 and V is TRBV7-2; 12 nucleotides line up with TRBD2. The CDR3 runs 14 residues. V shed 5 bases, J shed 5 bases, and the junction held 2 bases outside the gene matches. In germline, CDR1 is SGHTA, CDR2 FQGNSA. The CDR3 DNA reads TGTGCCAGCAGCGAGGGACTAGCGGGAGATACGCAGTATTTT. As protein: CASSEGLAGDTQYF.

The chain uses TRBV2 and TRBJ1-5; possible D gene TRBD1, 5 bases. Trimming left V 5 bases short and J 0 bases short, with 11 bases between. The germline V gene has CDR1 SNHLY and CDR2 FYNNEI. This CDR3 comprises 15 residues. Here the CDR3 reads CASSREGDSNQPQHF. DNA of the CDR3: TGTGCCAGCAGTCGTGAAGGGGATAGCAATCAGCCCCAGCATTTT.

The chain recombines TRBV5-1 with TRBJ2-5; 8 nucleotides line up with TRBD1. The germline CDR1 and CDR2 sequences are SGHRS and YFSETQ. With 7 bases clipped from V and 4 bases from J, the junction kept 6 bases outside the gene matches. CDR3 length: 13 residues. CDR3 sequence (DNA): TGCGCCAGCGGACAGGGTAATGGAGAGACCCAGTACTTC. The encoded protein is CASGQGNGETQYF.

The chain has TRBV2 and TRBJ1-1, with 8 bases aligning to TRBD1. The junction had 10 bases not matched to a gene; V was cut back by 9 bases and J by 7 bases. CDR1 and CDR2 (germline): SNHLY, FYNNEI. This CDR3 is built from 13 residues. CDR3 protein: CASSQDREDEAFF. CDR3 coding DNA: TGTGCCAGTAGCCAGGACAGGGAGGATGAAGCTTTCTTT.

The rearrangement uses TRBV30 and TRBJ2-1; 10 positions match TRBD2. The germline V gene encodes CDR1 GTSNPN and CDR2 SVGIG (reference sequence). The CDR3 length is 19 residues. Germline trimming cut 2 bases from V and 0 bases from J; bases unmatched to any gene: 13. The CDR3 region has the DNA TGTGCCTGGAGTTTTGGAGTAGCGGGGGGAATTCGCTCCTACAATGAGCAGTTCTTC. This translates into CAWSFGVAGGIRSYNEQFF.

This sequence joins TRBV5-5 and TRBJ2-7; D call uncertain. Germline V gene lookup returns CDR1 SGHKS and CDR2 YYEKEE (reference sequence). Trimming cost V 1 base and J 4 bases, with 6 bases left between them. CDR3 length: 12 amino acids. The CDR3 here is CASSLLGYEQYF. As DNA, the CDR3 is TGTGCCAGCAGCTTGCTGGGTTACGAGCAGTACTTC.

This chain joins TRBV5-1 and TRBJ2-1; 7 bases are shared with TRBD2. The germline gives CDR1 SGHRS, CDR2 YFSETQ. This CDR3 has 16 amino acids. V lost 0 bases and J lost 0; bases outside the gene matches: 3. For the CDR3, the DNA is TGCGCCAGCAGCTTGGGGTCTAGCGGCTCCTACAATGAGCAGTTCTTC. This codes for CASSLGSSGSYNEQFF.

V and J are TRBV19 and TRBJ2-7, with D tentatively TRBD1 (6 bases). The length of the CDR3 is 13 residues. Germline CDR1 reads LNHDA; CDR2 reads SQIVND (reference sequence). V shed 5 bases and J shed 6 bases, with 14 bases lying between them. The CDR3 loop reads CASSSYGQIEQYF. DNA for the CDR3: TGTGCCAGTAGTTCCTACGGACAGATCGAGCAGTACTTC.

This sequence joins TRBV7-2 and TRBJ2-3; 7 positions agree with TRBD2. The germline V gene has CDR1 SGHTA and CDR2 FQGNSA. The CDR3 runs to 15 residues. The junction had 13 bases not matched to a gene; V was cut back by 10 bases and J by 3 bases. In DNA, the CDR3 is TGTGCCACCCTCACCGGGCGGGAGTGGACAGATACGCAGTATTTT. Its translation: CATLTGREWTDTQYF.

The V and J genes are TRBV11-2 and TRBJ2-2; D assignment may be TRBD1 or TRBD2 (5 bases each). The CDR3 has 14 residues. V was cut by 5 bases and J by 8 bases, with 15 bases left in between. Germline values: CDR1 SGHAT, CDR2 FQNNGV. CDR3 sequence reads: CASSPGHEEGELFF. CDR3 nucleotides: TGTGCCAGCAGCCCGGGGCATGAGGAGGGGGAGCTGTTTTTT.

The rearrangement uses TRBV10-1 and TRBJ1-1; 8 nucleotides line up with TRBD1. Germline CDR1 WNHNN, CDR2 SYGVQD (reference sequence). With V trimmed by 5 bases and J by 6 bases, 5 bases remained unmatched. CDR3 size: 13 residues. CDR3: CASSPLQGAEAFF. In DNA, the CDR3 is TGCGCCAGCAGTCCATTACAGGGGGCTGAAGCTTTCTTT.

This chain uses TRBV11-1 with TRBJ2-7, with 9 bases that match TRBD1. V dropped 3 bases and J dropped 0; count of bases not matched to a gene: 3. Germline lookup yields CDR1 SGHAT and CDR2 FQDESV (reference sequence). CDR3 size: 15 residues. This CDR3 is CASSLLGQGSYEQYF. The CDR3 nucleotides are TGTGCCAGCAGCTTGCTGGGACAGGGCTCCTACGAGCAGTACTTC.

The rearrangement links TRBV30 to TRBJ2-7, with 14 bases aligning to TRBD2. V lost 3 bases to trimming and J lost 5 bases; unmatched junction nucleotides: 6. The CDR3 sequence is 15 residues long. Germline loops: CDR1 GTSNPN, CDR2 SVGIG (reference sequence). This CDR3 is CAWRLGLAGVNEQYF. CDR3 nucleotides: TGTGCCTGGAGACTGGGACTAGCGGGAGTCAACGAGCAGTACTTC.

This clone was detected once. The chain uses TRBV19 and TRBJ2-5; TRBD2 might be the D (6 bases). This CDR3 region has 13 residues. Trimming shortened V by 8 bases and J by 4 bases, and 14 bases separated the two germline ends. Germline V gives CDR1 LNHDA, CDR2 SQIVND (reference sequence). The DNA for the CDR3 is TGTGCCAGTGGGGACTGGGTGGGAGAGACCCAGTACTTC. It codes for CASGDWVGETQYF. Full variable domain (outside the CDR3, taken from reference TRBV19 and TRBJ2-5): DGGITQSPKYLFRKEGQNVTLSCEQNLNHDAMYWYRQDPGQGLRLIYYSQIVNDFQKGDIAEGYSVSREKKESFPLTVTSAQKNPTAFYLCASGDWVGETQYFGPGTRLLVL.

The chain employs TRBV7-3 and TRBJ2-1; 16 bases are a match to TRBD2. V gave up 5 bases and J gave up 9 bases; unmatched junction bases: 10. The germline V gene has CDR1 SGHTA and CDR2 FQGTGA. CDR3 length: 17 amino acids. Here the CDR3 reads CASSLSGTSGRAGEQFF. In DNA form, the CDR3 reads TGTGCCAGCAGCCTATCCGGGACTAGCGGGAGGGCCGGTGAGCAGTTCTTC. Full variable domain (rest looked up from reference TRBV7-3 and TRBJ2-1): GAGVSQTPSNKVTEKGKYVELRCDPISGHTALYWYRQSLGQGPEFLIYFQGTGAADDSGLPNDRFFAVRPEGSVSTLKIQRTERGDSAVYLCASSLSGTSGRAGEQFFGPGTRLTVL.

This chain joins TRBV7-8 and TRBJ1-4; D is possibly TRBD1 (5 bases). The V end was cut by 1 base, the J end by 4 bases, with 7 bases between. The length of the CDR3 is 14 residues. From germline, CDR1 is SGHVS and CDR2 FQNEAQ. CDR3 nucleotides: TGTGCCAGCAGCTTAGGACAGTTTAATGAAAAACTGTTTTTT. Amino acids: CASSLGQFNEKLFF.

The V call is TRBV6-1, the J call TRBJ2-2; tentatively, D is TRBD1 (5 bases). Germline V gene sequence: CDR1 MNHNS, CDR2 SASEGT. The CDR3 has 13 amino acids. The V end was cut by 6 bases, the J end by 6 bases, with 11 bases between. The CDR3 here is CASSPRVPGELFF. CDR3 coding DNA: TGTGCCAGCAGCCCCAGGGTACCCGGGGAGCTGTTTTTT.